This is a list of T cell receptor beta chains from one sample in a study of early T cells in non-severe SARS-CoV-2 infection. TCRdb reprocessed the 5' RACE reads via MiXCR and lists one record per CDR3 protein. The table lists tens of thousands of distinct CDR3 sequences, around 6% of them singletons. The material sequenced was whole blood, taken at baseline. These receptors were taken from an adult who was a healthcare worker with PCR-confirmed SARS-CoV-2 infection or an uninfected control (not recorded which). Both conserved end residues are part of each CDR3. Each record gives: D gene, clone size, V gene, CDR3 length, J gene, CDR3 protein, CDR3 DNA. The D gene is left open where the match is weak. For some rows the clone size is stated as once, few or many, or as a class when expanded; others skip it.

>TRBD2|many|TRBV29-1|12|TRBJ2-5
CSVGGGQETQYF
TGCAGCGTTGGGGGGGGTCAAGAGACCCAGTACTTC
>-|many|TRBV27|15|TRBJ2-1
CASSLRRGPYNEQFF
TGTGCCAGCAGTTTAAGGCGGGGGCCTTACAATGAGCAGTTCTTC
>-|many|TRBV5-1|15|TRBJ1-1
CASSSEAGARTEAFF
TGCGCCAGCAGTTCAGAGGCGGGGGCGCGCACTGAAGCTTTCTTT
>-|many|TRBV5-4|13|TRBJ1-2
CASRGQAHYGYTF
TGTGCCAGCAGGGGGCAAGCACACTATGGCTACACCTTC
>-|many|TRBV6-5|12|TRBJ2-7
CASSYDGNEQYF
TGTGCCAGCAGTTACGATGGTAACGAGCAGTACTTC
>-|many|TRBV13|10|TRBJ2-1
CASSLYEQFF
TGTGCCAGCAGCTTGTATGAGCAGTTCTTC
>-|many|TRBV11-2|14|TRBJ1-1
CASSPTAGGTEAFF
TGTGCCAGCAGTCCTACGGCGGGAGGAACTGAAGCTTTCTTT
>-|-|TRBV7-3|16|TRBJ2-3
CASRPTAGGGTDTQYF
TGTGCCAGCAGACCCACTGCGGGCGGGGGCACAGATACGCAGTATTTT
>-|-|TRBV29-1|13|TRBJ2-3
CSVGYRSTDTQYF
TGCAGCGTTGGGTACAGAAGCACAGATACGCAGTATTTT
>-|many|TRBV7-2|14|TRBJ2-5
CASSFGHLWETQYF
TGTGCCAGCAGCTTCGGCCACCTGTGGGAGACCCAGTACTTC
>-|many|TRBV5-4|13|TRBJ2-5
CASSTYDVRAQYF
TGTGCCAGCAGCACCTACGACGTAAGGGCCCAGTACTTC
>-|many|TRBV20-1|12|TRBJ2-7
CSARGQRKEQYF
TGCAGTGCTAGGGGACAAAGGAAAGAGCAGTACTTC
>-|-|TRBV3-1|14|TRBJ1-6
CASSLQRYNSPLHF
TGTGCCAGCAGCCTACAGCGTTATAATTCACCCCTCCACTTT
>-|few|TRBV6-5|13|TRBJ1-5
CASSYGQNQPQHF
TGTGCCAGCAGTTACGGACAAAATCAGCCCCAGCATTTT
>TRBD2|many|TRBV11-2|17|TRBJ2-3
CASSFLTSGTHTDTQYF
TGTGCCAGCAGCTTTTTAACTAGCGGGACCCACACAGATACGCAGTATTTT
>-|many|TRBV11-2|13|TRBJ2-1
CASSLMGPNEQFF
TGTGCCAGCAGCTTAATGGGACCCAATGAGCAGTTCTTC
>-|many|TRBV12-3/TRBV12-4|13|TRBJ2-7
CASSFDRPYEQYF
TGTGCCAGCAGTTTCGACAGACCCTACGAGCAGTACTTC
>-|many|TRBV10-2|15|TRBJ1-2
CASSESPNSGWGYTF
TGCGCCAGCAGTGAGTCACCCAACTCCGGGTGGGGCTACACCTTC
>-|few|TRBV4-1|14|TRBJ2-3
CASSLTGQGGTQYF
TGCGCCAGCAGCCTAACCGGACAGGGAGGGACGCAGTATTTT
>-|few|TRBV10-1|13|TRBJ2-7
CASSESGRGEQYF
TGCGCCAGCAGTGAAAGCGGACGAGGGGAGCAGTACTTC
>TRBD1|many|TRBV5-1|14|TRBJ2-7
CASSFTGQGYEQYF
TGCGCCAGCAGCTTTACGGGACAGGGCTACGAGCAGTACTTC
>TRBD2|-|TRBV2|14|TRBJ2-5
CATDQLAGEETQYF
TGTGCCACCGACCAACTAGCGGGAGAAGAGACCCAGTACTTC
>TRBD2|few|TRBV10-3|19|TRBJ2-2
CAISRTSGGPGENTGELFF
TGTGCCATCAGCAGGACTAGCGGGGGGCCCGGAGAGAACACCGGGGAGCTGTTTTTT
>-|-|TRBV29-1|14|TRBJ2-1
CSAEGGRSYNEQFF
TGCAGCGCCGAGGGGGGCCGCTCCTACAATGAGCAGTTCTTC
>-|many|TRBV18|14|TRBJ1-1
CASSADSSTTEAFF
TGTGCCAGCTCAGCCGACAGTTCGACCACTGAAGCTTTCTTT
>TRBD1|few|TRBV5-1|15|TRBJ1-1
CASSKYTGADTEAFF
TGCGCCAGCAGCAAGTATACAGGGGCGGACACTGAAGCTTTCTTT
>-|many|TRBV6-1|17|TRBJ2-1
CASTGHLNLGSYNEQFF
TGTGCCAGCACCGGACACCTTAATCTGGGGTCCTACAATGAGCAGTTCTTC
>-|few|TRBV3-1|16|TRBJ2-7
CASCQGVAVTGYEQYF
TGTGCCAGCTGCCAAGGCGTTGCGGTAACAGGCTACGAGCAGTACTTC
>TRBD1|many|TRBV7-2|14|TRBJ2-2
CASSPNRGLGELFF
TGTGCCAGCAGCCCTAATAGGGGGCTCGGGGAGCTGTTTTTT
>TRBD1|many|TRBV2|14|TRBJ2-3
CASSDEGGLDAQYF
TGTGCCAGCAGTGATGAAGGGGGCCTCGACGCGCAGTATTTT
>-|-|TRBV11-3|13|TRBJ2-3
CASSLRVADTQYF
TGTGCCAGCAGCTTGCGAGTGGCAGATACGCAGTATTTT
>TRBD1|many|TRBV7-2|17|TRBJ1-4
CASSSPTRQGTNEKLFF
TGTGCCAGCAGCTCCCCCACACGACAGGGGACTAATGAAAAACTGTTTTTT
>-|many|TRBV29-1|14|TRBJ2-3
CSVLFQRGTDTQYF
TGCAGCGTTCTTTTCCAGCGGGGCACAGATACGCAGTATTTT